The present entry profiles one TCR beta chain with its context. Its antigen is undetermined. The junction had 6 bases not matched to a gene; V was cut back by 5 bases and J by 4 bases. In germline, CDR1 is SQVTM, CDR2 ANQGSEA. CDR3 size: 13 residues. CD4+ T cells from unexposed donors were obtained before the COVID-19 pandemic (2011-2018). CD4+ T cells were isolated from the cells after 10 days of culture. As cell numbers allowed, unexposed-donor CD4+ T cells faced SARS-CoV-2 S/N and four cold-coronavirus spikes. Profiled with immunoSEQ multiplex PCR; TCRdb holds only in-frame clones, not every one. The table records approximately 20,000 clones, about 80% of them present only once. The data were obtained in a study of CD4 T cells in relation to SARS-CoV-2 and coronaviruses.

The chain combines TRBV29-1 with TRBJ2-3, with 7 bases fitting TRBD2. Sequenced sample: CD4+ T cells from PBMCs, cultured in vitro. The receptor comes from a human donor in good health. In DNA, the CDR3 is TGCAGCGTTATAGGCGGGGGACCAGATACGCAGTATTTT. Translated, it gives CSVIGGGPDTQYF.